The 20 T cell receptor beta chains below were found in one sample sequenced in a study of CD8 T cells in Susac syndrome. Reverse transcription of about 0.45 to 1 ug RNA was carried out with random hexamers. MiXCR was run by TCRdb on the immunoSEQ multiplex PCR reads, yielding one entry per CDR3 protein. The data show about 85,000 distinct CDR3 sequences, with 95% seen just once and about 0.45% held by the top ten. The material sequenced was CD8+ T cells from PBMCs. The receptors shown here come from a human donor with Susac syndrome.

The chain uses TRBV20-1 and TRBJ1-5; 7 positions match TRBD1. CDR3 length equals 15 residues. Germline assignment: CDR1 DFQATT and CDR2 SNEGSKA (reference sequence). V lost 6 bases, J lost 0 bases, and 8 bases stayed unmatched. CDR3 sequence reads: CSAWDSFYSNQPQHF. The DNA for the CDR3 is TGCAGTGCATGGGACAGCTTTTATAGCAATCAGCCCCAGCATTTT.

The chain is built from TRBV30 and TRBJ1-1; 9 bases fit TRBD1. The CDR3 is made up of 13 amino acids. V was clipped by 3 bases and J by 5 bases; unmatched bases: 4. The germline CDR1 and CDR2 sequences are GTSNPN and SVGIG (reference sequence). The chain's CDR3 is CAWRQGAGTEAFF. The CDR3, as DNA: TGTGCCTGGAGACAGGGGGCAGGGACTGAAGCTTTCTTT.

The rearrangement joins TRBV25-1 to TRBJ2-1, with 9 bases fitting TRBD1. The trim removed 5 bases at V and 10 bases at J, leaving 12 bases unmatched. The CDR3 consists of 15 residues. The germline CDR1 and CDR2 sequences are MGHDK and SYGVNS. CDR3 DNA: TGTGCCAGCAGTATCTCCGGGACAGGGTCTAGGGAGCAGTTCTTC. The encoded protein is CASSISGTGSREQFF.

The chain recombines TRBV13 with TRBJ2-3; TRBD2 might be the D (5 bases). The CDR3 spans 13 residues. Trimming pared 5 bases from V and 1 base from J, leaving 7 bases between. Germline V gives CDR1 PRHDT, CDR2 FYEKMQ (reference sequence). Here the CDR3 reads CASSEGRTDTQYF. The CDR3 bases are TGTGCCAGCAGCGAGGGCCGCACAGATACGCAGTATTTT.

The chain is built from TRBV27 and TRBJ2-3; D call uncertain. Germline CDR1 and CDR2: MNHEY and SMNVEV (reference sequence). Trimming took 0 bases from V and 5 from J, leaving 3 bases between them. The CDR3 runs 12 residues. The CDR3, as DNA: TGTGCCAGCAGTTTATCGGGAGATACGCAGTATTTT. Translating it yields CASSLSGDTQYF.

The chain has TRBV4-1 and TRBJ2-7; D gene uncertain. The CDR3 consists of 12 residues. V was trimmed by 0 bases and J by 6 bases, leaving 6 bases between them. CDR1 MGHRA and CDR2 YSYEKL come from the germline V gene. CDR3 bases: TGCGCCAGCAGCCAAGAGATTAGCGAGCAGTACTTC. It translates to CASSQEISEQYF.

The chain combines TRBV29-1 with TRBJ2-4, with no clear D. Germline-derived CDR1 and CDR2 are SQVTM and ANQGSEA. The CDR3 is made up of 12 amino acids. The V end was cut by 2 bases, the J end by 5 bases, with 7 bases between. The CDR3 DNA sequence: TGCAGCGTTGAATTGGTCGAAAACATTCAGTACTTC. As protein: CSVELVENIQYF.

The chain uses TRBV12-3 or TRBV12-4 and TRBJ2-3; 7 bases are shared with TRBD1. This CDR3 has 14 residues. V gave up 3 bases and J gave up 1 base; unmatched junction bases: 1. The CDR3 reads CASSFGTGTDTQYF. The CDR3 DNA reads TGTGCCAGCAGTTTCGGGACAGGCACAGATACGCAGTATTTT.

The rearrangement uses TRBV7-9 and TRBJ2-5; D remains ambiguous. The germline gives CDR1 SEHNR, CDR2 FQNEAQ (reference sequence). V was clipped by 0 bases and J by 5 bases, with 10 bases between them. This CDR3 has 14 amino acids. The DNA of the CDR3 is TGTGCCAGCAGCTTAGCGATAGCAGTTGAGACCCAGTACTTC. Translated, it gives CASSLAIAVETQYF. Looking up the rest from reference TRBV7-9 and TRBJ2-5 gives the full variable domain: DTGVSQNPRHKITKRGQNVTFRCDPISEHNRLYWYRQTLGQGPEFLTYFQNEAQLEKSRLLSDRFSAERPKGSFSTLEIQRTEQGDSAMYLCASSLAIAVETQYFGPGTRLLVL.

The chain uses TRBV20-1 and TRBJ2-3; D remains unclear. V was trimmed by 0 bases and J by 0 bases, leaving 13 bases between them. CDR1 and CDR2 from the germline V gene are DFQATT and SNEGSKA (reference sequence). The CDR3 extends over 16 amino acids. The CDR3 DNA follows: TGCAGTGCTAGAGAAGGATTGACCTCTAGCACAGATACGCAGTATTTT. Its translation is CSAREGLTSSTDTQYF.

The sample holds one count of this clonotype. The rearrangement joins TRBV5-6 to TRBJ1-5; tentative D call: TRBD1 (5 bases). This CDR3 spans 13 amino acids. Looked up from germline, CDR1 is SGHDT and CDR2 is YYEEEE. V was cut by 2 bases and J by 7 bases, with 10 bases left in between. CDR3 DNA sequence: TGTGCCAGCAGCTTTGGGGGTGTACAGCCCCAGCATTTT. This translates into CASSFGGVQPQHF.

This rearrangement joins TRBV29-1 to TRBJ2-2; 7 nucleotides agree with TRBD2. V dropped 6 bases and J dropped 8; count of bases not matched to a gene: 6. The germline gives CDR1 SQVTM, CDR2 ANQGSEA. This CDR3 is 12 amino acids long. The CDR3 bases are TGCAGCGTGCTCGGGGGAGGGGGGGAGCTGTTTTTT. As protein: CSVLGGGGELFF.

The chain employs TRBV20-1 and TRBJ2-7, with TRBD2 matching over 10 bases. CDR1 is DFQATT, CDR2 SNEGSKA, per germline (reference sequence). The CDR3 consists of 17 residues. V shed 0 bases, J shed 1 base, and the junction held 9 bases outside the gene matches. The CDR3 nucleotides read TGCAGTGCTAGAGATCTCTGGCAGCGGGAGGGATCCTACGAGCAGTACTTC. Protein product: CSARDLWQREGSYEQYF.

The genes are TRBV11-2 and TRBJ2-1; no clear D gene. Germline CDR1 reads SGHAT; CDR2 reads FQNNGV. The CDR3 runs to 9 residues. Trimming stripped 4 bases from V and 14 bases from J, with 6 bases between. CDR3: CASSSPKFF. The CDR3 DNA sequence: TGTGCCAGCAGCTCACCCAAGTTCTTC.

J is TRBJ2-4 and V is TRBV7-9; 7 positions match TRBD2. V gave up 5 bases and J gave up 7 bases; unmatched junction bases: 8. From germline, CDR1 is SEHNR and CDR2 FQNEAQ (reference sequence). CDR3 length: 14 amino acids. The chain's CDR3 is CASSAGGKENIQYF. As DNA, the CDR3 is TGTGCCAGCAGCGCCGGGGGGAAGGAGAACATTCAGTACTTC.

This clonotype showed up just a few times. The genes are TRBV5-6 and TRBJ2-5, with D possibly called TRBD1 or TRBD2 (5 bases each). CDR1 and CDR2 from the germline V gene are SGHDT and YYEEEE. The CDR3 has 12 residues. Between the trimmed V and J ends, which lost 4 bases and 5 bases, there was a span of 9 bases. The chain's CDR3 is CASSPGGETQYF. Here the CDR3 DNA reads TGTGCCAGCAGCCCTGGGGGTGAGACCCAGTACTTC.

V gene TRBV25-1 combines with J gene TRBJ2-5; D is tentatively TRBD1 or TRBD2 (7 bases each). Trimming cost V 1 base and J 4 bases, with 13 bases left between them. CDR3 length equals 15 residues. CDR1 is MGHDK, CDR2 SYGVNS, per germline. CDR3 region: CASSEWAGGGETQYF. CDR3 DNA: TGTGCCAGCAGTGAATGGGCAGGGGGGGGAGAGACCCAGTACTTC.

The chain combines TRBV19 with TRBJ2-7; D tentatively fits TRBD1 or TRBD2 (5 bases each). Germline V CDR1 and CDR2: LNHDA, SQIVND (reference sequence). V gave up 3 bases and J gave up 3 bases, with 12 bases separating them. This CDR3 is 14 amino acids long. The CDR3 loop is CASSMGWDLYEQYF. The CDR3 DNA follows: TGTGCCAGTAGTATGGGGTGGGACCTCTACGAGCAGTACTTC.

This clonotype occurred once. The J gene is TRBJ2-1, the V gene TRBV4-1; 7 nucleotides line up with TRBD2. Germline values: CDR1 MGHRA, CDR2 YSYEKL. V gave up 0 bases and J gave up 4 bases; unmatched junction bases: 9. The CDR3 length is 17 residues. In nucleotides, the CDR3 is TGCGCCAGCAGCCAAGATTATGGGGCGGGAGCGTACAATGAGCAGTTCTTC. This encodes CASSQDYGAGAYNEQFF.

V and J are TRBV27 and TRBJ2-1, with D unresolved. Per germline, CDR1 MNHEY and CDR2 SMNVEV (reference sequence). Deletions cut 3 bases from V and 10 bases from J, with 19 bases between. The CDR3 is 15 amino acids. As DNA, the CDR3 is TGTGCCAGCAGTTTGGCGACCCCTAGGGTGGACGAGCAGTTCTTC. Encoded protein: CASSLATPRVDEQFF.